This T cell receptor (beta chain) stems from a study of CD8+ T cells in alopecia areata. Notes on the study in general: Persistence in scalp and blood during tofacitinib was observed for many expanded lesional clones.

Reverse transcription of extracted RNA yielded cDNA, which provided the sequencing template. Generated by immunoSEQ multiplex PCR, the TCRdb table keeps only in-frame clones and is missing some. The data hold approximately 210,000 clones, with approximately 67% observed a single time. CDR1 is SGDLS, CDR2 YYNGEE, per germline. After removal of 4 bases from V and 6 bases from J, the junction contained 7 bases not matched to a gene. The CDR3 has 14 amino acids. A note on this clone: Its antigen is undetermined.

Treatment of the sample: oral pan-JAK inhibitor, 5-10 mg twice daily. The receptor was isolated from a human donor with alopecia areata. The chain joins TRBV9 to TRBJ2-4; 7 positions agree with TRBD1. The sequences come from CD4+ T cells sorted from blood, collected between weeks 47 and 50, from a patient treated with tofacitinib. CDR3 in amino acids: CASSPPGQRNIQYF. For the CDR3, the DNA is TGTGCCAGCAGCCCCCCGGGACAGCGAAACATTCAGTACTTC.